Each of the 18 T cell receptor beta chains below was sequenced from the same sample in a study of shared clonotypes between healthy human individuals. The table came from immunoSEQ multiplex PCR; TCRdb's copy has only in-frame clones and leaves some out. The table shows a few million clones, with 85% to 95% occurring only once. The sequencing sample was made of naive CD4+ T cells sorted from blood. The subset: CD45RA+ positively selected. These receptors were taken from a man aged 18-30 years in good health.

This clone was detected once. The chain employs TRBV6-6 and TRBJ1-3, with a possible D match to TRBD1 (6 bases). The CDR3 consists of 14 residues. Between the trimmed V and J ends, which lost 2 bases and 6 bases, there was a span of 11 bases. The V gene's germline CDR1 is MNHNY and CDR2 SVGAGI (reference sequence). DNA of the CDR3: TGTGCCAGCAGTTACGTGGGGGCCGAAAACACCATATATTTT. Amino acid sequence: CASSYVGAENTIYF.

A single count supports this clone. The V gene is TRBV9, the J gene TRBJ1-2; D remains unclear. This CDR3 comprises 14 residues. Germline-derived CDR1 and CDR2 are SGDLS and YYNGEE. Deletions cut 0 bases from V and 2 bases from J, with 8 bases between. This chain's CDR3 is CASSVDQQNYGYTF. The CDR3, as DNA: TGTGCCAGCAGCGTAGATCAGCAAAACTATGGCTACACCTTC.

The CDR3 nucleotides are TGTGCCAGCAGCTTGCGCGCCCGCGAGACCCAGTACTTC. It is translated as CASSLRARETQYF. The rearrangement uses TRBV7-9 and TRBJ2-5; D unresolved. The CDR3 length is 13 residues. V was cut by 3 bases and J by 5 bases, with 10 bases left in between. The germline V gene encodes CDR1 SEHNR and CDR2 FQNEAQ (reference sequence). Filled out from reference TRBV7-9 and TRBJ2-5, the complete variable domain reads DTGVSQNPRHKITKRGQNVTFRCDPISEHNRLYWYRQTLGQGPEFLTYFQNEAQLEKSRLLSDRFSAERPKGSFSTLEIQRTEQGDSAMYLCASSLRARETQYFGPGTRLLVL.

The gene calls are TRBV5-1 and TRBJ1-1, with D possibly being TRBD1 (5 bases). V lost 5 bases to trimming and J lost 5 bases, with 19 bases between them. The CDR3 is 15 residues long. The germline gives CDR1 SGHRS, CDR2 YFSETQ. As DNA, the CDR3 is TGCGCCAGCAGTTCATCGGGACCTGGTAGGACTGAAGCTTTCTTT. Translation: CASSSSGPGRTEAFF.

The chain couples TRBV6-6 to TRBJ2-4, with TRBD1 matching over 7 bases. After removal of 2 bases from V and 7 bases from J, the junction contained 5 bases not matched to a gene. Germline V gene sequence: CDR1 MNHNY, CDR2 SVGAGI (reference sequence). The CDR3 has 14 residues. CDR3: CASSYEGARNIQYF. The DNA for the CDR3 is TGTGCCAGCAGTTACGAGGGGGCGAGGAACATTCAGTACTTC.

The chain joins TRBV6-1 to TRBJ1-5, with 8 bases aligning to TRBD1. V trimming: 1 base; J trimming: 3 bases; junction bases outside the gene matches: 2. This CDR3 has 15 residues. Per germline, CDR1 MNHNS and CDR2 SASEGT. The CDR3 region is CASSEGTGINQPQHF. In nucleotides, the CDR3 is TGTGCCAGCAGTGAAGGGACAGGGATCAATCAGCCCCAGCATTTT.

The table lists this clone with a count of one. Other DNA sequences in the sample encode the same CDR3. CDR3 protein: CASSSDNYGYTF. The CDR3 DNA follows: TGTGCCAGCAGCTCCGACAACTATGGCTACACCTTC. The chain carries TRBV5-4 and TRBJ1-2; D ambiguous. Germline loops: CDR1 SGHNT, CDR2 YYREEE (reference sequence). V dropped 3 bases and J dropped 2 bases, with 5 bases sitting between them. The CDR3 covers 12 residues.

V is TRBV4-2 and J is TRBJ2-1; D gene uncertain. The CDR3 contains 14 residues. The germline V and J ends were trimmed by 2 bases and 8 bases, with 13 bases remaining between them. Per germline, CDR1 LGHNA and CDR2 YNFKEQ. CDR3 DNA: TGTGCCAGCAGCCAACCGGGCCCTCGGGATGAGCAGTTCTTC. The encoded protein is CASSQPGPRDEQFF.

CDR3 DNA: TGTGCTAGTGGTCCGCCGGGGGCGGGAGACCTCGACACCGGGGAGCTGTTTTTT. Translated, it gives CASGPPGAGDLDTGELFF. This sequence joins TRBV12-5 and TRBJ2-2; tentative D call: TRBD2 (7 bases). The CDR3 covers 18 residues. From germline, CDR1 is LGHNT and CDR2 FRNRAP. Trimming removed 5 bases from V and 3 bases from J, with 22 bases in between.

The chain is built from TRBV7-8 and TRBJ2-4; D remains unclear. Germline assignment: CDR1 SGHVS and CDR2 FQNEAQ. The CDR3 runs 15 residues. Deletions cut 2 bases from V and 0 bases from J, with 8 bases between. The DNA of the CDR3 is TGTGCCAGCAGCTTAAGCCCTGTAGCCAAAAACATTCAGTACTTC. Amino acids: CASSLSPVAKNIQYF.

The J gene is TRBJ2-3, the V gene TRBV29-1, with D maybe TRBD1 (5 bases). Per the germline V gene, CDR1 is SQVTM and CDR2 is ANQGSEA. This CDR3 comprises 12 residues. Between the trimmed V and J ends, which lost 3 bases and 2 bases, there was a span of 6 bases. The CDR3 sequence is CSVDRATDTQYF. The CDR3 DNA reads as TGCAGCGTTGACAGGGCCACAGATACGCAGTATTTT.

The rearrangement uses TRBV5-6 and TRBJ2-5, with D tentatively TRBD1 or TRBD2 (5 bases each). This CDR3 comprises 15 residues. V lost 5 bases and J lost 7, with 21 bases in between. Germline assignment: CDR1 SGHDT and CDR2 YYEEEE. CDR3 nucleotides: TGTGCCAGCAGGCGAGAAGGGACGGACTCAGGGACCCAGTACTTC. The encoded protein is CASRREGTDSGTQYF.

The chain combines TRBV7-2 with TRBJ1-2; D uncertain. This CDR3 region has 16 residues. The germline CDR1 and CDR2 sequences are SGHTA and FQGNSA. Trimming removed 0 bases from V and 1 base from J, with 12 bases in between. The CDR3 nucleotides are TGTGCCAGCAGCTTAGCCCGGGGAAGTGGTAACTATGGCTACACCTTC. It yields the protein CASSLARGSGNYGYTF.

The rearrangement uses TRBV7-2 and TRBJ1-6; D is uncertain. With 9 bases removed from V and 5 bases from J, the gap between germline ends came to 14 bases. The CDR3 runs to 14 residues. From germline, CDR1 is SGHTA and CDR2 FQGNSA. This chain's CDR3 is CASKLWQDNSPLHF. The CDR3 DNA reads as TGTGCCAGTAAGCTATGGCAGGATAATTCACCCCTCCACTTT.

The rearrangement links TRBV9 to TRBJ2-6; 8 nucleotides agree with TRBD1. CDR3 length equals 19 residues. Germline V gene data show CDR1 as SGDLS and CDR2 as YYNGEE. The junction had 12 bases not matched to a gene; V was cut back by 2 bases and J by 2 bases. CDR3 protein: CASSVSDLSGGAGANVLTF. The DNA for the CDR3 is TGTGCCAGCAGCGTTAGCGATCTCTCAGGGGGCGCTGGGGCCAACGTCCTGACTTTC.

CDR3 sequence: CAWSVLKENNSPLHF. The CDR3 region has the DNA TGTGCCTGGAGTGTACTAAAGGAAAATAATTCACCCCTCCACTTT. The chain couples TRBV30 to TRBJ1-6; no clear D. The CDR3 is made up of 15 amino acids. Between the trimmed V and J ends, which lost 0 bases and 5 bases, there was a span of 11 bases. Germline V CDR1 and CDR2: GTSNPN, SVGIG (reference sequence).

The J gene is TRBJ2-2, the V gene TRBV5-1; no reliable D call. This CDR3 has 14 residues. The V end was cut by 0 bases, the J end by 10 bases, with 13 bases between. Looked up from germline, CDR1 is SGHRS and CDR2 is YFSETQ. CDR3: CASSLAGSTEELFF. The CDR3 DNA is TGCGCCAGCAGCTTGGCCGGCAGCACAGAGGAGCTGTTTTTT. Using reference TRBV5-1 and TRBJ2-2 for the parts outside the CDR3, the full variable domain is KAGVTQTPRYLIKTRGQQVTLSCSPISGHRSVSWYQQTPGQGLQFLFEYFSETQRNKGNFPGRFSGRQFSNSRSEMNVSTLELGDSALYLCASSLAGSTEELFFGEGSRLTVL.

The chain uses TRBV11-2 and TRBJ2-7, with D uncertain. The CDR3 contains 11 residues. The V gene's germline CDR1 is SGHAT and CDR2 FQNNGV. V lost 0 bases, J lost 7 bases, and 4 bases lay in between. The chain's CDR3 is CASSLDWEQYF. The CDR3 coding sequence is TGTGCCAGCAGCTTAGACTGGGAGCAGTACTTC.